This T cell receptor beta chain was obtained from a study of T cells in Graves' hyperthyroidism and ophthalmopathy. About the research overall: Blood from the periphery was taken at initial diagnosis, before any treatment.

The study, taken as a whole, reports: Progression to ophthalmopathy was predicted a median of 6.5 months early. Most expanded thyroid clonotypes above 0.001 also appeared in blood.

CDR1 and CDR2 from the germline V gene are SGHTA and FQGNSA. The V and J ends lost 5 bases and 7 bases respectively, with 17 bases between them. This CDR3 contains 14 residues. The source material, RNA transcripts, was used to amplify TCR beta CDR3 regions. First-round RT-PCR with HTBI primers amplified the TCR CDR3 region. MiXCR, applied by TCRdb to the multiplex PCR reads, yields one record per CDR3 protein. The sample records about 360,000 distinct CDR3 sequences, roughly 13% being singletons. On this clonotype: What it binds is not known.

Diagnosis relied on clinical symptoms, serum thyroxine and TRAb, thyroid ultrasound and orbital computed tomography. Sequencing was carried out using blood. This receptor was identified in a woman aged 18-29 years with Graves' hyperthyroidism. J is TRBJ1-2 and V is TRBV7-2; D is unclear. The CDR3 nucleotides read TGTGCCAGCAGCATCGCAGAGGACTCGTTTGGCTACACCTTC. Translating it yields CASSIAEDSFGYTF. The full variable domain, in which reference TRBV7-2 and TRBJ1-2 provide the parts outside the CDR3, is GAGVSQSPSNKVTEKGKDVELRCDPISGHTALYWYRQSLGQGLEFLIYFQGNSAPDKSGLPSDRFSAERTGGSVSTLTIQRTQQEDSAVYLCASSIAEDSFGYTFGSGTRLTVV.